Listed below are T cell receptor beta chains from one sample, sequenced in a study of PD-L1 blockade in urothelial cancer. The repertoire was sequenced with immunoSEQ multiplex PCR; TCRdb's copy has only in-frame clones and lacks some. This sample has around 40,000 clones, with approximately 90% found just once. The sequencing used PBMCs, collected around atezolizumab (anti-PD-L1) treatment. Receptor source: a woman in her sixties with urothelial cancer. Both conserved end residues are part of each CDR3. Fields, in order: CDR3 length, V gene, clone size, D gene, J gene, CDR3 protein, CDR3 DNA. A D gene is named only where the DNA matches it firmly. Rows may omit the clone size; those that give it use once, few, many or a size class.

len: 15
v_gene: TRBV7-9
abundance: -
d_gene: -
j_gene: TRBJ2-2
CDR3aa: CASSPQGSNTGELFF
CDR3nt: TGTGCCAGCAGCCCACAGGGCTCGAACACCGGGGAGCTGTTTTTT

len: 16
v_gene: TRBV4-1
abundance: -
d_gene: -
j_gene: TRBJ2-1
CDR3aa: CASSQAFSGAYNEQFF
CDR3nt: TGCGCCAGCAGCCAAGCCTTTTCGGGGGCCTACAATGAGCAGTTCTTC

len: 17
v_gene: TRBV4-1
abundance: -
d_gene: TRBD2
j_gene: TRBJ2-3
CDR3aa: CASSRTSGRGSTDTQYF
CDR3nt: TGCGCCAGCAGCCGGACTAGCGGGAGGGGTAGCACAGATACGCAGTATTTT

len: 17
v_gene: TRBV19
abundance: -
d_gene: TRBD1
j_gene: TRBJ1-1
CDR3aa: CASSPIDRGSSNTEAFF
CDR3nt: TGTGCCAGTAGTCCTATCGACAGGGGCTCGTCGAACACTGAAGCTTTCTTT

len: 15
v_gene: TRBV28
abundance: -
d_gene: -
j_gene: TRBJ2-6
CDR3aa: CASSLSRIGANVLTF
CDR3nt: TGTGCCAGCAGTTTATCCAGGATTGGGGCCAACGTCCTGACTTTC

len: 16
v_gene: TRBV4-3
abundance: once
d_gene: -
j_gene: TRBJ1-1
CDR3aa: CASSPFTSGGFGEAFF
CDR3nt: TGCGCCAGCAGCCCCTTTACCTCCGGGGGTTTCGGTGAAGCTTTCTTT

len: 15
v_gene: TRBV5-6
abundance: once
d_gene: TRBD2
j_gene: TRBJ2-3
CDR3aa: CASSWRTSSTDTQYF
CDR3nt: TGTGCCAGCAGCTGGCGGACTAGCAGCACAGATACGCAGTATTTT

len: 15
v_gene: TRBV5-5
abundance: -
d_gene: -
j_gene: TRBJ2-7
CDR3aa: CASSFRQGQGYEQYF
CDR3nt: TGTGCCAGCAGCTTTCGGCAGGGGCAGGGCTACGAGCAGTACTTC

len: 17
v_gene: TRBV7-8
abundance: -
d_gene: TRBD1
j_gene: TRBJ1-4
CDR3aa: CASSLTGVGVRNEKLFF
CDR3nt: TGTGCCAGCAGCTTAACAGGGGTCGGGGTCCGGAATGAAAAACTGTTTTTT

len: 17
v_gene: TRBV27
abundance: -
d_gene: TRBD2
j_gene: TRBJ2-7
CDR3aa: CASSPGGGAGEVGEQYF
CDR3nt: TGTGCCAGCAGTCCGGGAGGGGGAGCGGGAGAAGTGGGGGAGCAGTACTTC

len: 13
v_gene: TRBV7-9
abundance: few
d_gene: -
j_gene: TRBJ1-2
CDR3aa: CASSLDRADGYTF
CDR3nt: TGTGCCAGCAGCTTAGACAGGGCTGATGGCTACACCTTC

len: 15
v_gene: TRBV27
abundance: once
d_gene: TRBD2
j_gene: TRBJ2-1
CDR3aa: CASSLTSGSFDEQFF
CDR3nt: TGTGCCAGCAGTCTGACTAGCGGGAGCTTCGATGAGCAGTTCTTC

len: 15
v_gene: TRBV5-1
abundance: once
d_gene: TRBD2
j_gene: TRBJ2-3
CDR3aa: CASSLGAGVTDTQYF
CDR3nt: TGCGCCAGCAGCTTGGGAGCGGGAGTGACAGATACGCAGTATTTT

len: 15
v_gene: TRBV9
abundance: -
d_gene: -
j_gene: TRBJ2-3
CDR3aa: CASRPSGASTDTQYF
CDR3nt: TGTGCCAGCAGACCAAGCGGAGCCAGCACAGATACGCAGTATTTT

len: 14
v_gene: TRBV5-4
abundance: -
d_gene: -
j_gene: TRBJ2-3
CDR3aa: CASSSAGGSDTQYF
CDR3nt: TGTGCCAGCAGCTCCGCGGGCGGGTCAGATACGCAGTATTTT

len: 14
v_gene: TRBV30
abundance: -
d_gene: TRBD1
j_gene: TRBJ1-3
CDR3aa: CAWSGGQGSNTIYF
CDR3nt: TGTGCCTGGAGTGGGGGACAGGGCAGTAACACCATATATTTT

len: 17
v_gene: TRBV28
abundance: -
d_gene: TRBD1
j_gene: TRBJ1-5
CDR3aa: CASSSGQGAWGNQPQHF
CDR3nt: TGTGCCAGCAGTAGTGGACAGGGGGCGTGGGGCAATCAGCCCCAGCATTTT

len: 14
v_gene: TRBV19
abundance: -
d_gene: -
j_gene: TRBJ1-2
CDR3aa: CASSSQEVNYGYTF
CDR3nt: TGTGCCAGTAGTTCCCAGGAGGTTAACTATGGCTACACCTTC

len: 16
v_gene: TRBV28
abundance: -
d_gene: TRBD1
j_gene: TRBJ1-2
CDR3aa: CASSLDRGFENYGYTF
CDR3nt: TGTGCCAGCAGTTTGGACAGGGGGTTCGAAAACTATGGCTACACCTTC